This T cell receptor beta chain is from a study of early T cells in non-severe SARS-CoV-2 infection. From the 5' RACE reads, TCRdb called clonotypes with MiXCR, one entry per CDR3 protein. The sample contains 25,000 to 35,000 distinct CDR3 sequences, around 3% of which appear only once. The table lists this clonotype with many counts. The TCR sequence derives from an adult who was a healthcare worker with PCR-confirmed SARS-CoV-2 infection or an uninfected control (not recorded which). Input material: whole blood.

CDR3 region: CASIHKRLEGEKLFF. CDR3 DNA: TGTGCCAGCATTCATAAACGGCTGGAGGGGGAAAAACTGTTTTTT. The chain joins TRBV2 to TRBJ1-4; D is perhaps TRBD1 (5 bases). Germline lookup yields CDR1 SNHLY and CDR2 FYNNEI. This CDR3 comprises 15 residues. With 7 bases removed from V and 8 bases from J, the gap between germline ends came to 20 bases.